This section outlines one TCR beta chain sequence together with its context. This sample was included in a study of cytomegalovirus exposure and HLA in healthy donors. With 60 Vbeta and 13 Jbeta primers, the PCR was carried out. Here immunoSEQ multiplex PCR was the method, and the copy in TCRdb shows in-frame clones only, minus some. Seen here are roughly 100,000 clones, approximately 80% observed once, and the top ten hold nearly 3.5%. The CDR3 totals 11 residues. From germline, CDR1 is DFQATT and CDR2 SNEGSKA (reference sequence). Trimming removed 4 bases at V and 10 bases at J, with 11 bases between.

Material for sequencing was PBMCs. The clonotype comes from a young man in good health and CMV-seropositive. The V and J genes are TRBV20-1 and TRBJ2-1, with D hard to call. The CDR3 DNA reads TGCAGTGCTATTTTGAGTTGGGAGCAGTTCTTC. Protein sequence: CSAILSWEQFF.